This TCR beta chain was captured by sequencing in a study of Graves' ophthalmopathy and Graves' hyperthyroidism. Study context: The collection of peripheral blood took place at initial diagnosis, before any treatment.

The CDR3 length is 14 residues. The germline V and J ends were trimmed by 6 bases and 9 bases, with 15 bases remaining between them. Germline V lookup: CDR1 MNHNS, CDR2 SASEGT. RNA transcripts were the template, and TCR beta CDR3 regions were amplified from them. Second-round multiplex PCR came after a first-round RT-PCR that employed HTBI primers. TCRdb fed the multiplex PCR reads into MiXCR, producing one record per CDR3 protein. The sample records 360,000 or so distinct CDR3 sequences, around 16% being singletons. Exclusion applied to patients with other autoimmune diseases, uncontrolled infections, pregnancy or lactation. PBMCs were density-gradient isolated from approximately 9.8 ml fresh blood.

This receptor was taken from a young woman with Graves' ophthalmopathy. V usage is TRBV6-1 and J usage is TRBJ1-6; TRBD1 might be the D (6 bases). Material for sequencing was peripheral blood. For the CDR3, the DNA is TGTGCCAGCAGAACAGGGAATGAAGGTTCACCCCTCCACTTT. This gives the protein CASRTGNEGSPLHF.